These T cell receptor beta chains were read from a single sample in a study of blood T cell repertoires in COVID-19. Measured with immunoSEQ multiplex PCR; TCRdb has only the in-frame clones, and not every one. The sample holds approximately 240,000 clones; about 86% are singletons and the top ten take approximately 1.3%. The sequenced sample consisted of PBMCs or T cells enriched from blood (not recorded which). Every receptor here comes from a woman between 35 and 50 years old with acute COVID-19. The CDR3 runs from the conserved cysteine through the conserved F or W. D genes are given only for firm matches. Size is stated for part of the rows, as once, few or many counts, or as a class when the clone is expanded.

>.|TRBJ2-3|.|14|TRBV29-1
CSVAAGSVPDTQYF
TGCAGCGTTGCAGCGGGTAGTGTCCCAGATACGCAGTATTTT
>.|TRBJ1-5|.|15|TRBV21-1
CASSDRQYSNQPQHF
TGTGCCAGCAGCGACAGACAATATAGCAATCAGCCCCAGCATTTT
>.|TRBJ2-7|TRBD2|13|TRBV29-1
CSVVTSGGYEQYF
TGCAGCGTTGTCACTAGCGGGGGCTACGAGCAGTACTTC
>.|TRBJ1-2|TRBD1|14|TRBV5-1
CASSPGQGTPGYTF
TGCGCCAGCAGCCCGGGACAGGGGACACCTGGCTACACCTTC
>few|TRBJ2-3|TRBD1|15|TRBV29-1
CSVILGQGIADTQYF
TGCAGCGTTATACTGGGACAGGGGATCGCAGATACGCAGTATTTT
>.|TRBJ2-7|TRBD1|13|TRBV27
CASSSRDRLEGYF
TGTGCCAGCAGTTCCCGGGACAGGCTTGAGGGGTACTTC
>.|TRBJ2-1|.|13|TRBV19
CASSISGINEQFF
TGTGCCAGTAGTATATCAGGTATCAATGAGCAGTTCTTC
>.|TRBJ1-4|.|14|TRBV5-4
CASSLQGLDEKLFF
TGTGCCAGCAGCCTACAGGGTTTGGATGAAAAACTGTTTTTT
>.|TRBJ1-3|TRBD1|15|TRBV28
CASSTLQGAGNTIYF
TGTGCCAGCAGTACCCTGCAGGGGGCCGGAAACACCATATATTTT
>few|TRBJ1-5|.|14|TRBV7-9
CASSPDGSDQPQHF
TGTGCCAGCAGCCCGGACGGGAGTGATCAGCCCCAGCATTTT
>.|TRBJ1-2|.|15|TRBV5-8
CASSLGQRSNYGYTF
TGTGCCAGCAGCCTAGGACAGAGGTCCAACTATGGCTACACCTTC
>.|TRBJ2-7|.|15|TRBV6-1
CASSETGHIRYEQYF
TGTGCCAGCAGTGAAACGGGACATATACGCTACGAGCAGTACTTC
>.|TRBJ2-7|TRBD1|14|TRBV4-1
CASSHSTGAYEQYF
TGCGCCAGCAGCCATTCAACAGGGGCCTACGAGCAGTACTTC
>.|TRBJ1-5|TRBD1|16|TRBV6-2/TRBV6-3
CASSRQGARAGQPQHF
TGTGCCAGCAGTCGACAGGGGGCAAGGGCAGGTCAGCCCCAGCATTTT
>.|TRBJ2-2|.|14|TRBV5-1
CASSTPTNTGELFF
TGCGCCAGCAGCACACCGACGAACACCGGGGAGCTGTTTTTT
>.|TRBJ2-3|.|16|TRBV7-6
CASSWRGGRGTDTQYF
TGTGCCAGCAGCTGGCGGGGAGGCCGGGGCACAGATACGCAGTATTTT
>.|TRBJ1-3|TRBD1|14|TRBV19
CASRDRVGGNTIYF
TGTGCCAGTAGGGACAGGGTTGGCGGAAACACCATATATTTT
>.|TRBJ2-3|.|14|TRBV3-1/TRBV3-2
CASSQDERVNTQYF
TGTGCCAGCAGCCAAGATGAGAGAGTGAATACGCAGTATTTT
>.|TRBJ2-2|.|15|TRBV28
CASATGGVISGELFF
TGTGCCAGCGCTACAGGGGGGGTCATCTCCGGGGAGCTGTTTTTT
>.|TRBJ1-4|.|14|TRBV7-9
CASSLAGGSEKLFF
TGTGCCAGCAGCTTAGCGGGGGGGAGTGAAAAACTGTTTTTT
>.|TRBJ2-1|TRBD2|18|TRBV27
CASSFGEAASGDDNEQFF
TGTGCCAGCAGTTTTGGGGAGGCGGCTAGCGGGGATGATAATGAGCAGTTCTTC
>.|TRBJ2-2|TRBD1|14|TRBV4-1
CASSLGQGTGELFF
TGCGCCAGCAGCCTGGGACAGGGGACCGGGGAGCTGTTTTTT
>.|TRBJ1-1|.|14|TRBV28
CASSSTGWNTEAFF
TGTGCCAGCAGTTCCACAGGGTGGAACACTGAAGCTTTCTTT
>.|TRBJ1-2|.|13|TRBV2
CASSGVGGYGYTF
TGTGCCAGCAGTGGGGTAGGGGGCTATGGCTACACCTTC
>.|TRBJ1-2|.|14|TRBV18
CASSPVKADYGYTF
TGTGCCAGCTCACCAGTGAAGGCGGACTATGGCTACACCTTC
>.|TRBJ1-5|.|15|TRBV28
CASSWAGARNQPQHF
TGTGCCAGCAGTTGGGCAGGGGCGAGAAATCAGCCCCAGCATTTT
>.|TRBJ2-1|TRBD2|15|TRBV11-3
CASSLTSALGNEQFF
TGTGCCAGCAGCTTGACTAGCGCTCTGGGCAATGAGCAGTTCTTC
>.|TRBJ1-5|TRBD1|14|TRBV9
CASSAEGQRQPQHF
TGTGCCAGCAGCGCCGAGGGACAGAGGCAGCCCCAGCATTTT
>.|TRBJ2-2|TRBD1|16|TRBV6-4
CASSDSEGASTGELFF
TGTGCCAGCAGTGACTCTGAGGGGGCGAGCACCGGGGAGCTGTTTTTT
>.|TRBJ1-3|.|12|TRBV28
CASSLARNTIYF
TGTGCCAGCAGTTTGGCAAGAAACACCATATATTTT
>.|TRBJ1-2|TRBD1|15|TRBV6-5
CASSYSDRGTNGYTF
TGTGCCAGCAGTTACTCAGACAGGGGAACGAATGGCTACACCTTC
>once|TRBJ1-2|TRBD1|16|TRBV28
CASRPGRTGGDYGYTF
TGTGCCAGCAGACCAGGGAGGACAGGGGGCGACTATGGCTACACCTTC
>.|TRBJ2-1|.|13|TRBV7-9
CASSNTGYNEQFF
TGTGCCAGCAGTAATACAGGGTACAATGAGCAGTTCTTC
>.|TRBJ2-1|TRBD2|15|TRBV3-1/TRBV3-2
CASSQTSGGKREQFF
TGTGCCAGCAGCCAAACTAGCGGGGGTAAGCGTGAGCAGTTCTTC
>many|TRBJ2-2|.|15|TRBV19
CASSLLGGVTGELFF
TGTGCCAGTAGCCTACTAGGGGGTGTAACCGGGGAGCTGTTTTTT
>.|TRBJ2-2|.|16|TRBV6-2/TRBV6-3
CASSYSQGLLTGELFF
TGTGCCAGCAGTTACTCGCAGGGGCTCCTCACCGGGGAGCTGTTTTTT
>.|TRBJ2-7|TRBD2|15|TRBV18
CASSPGSSGRGEQYF
TGTGCCAGCTCACCCGGGAGTAGCGGGAGAGGGGAGCAGTACTTC
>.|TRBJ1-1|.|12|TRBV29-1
CSVEQVKTEAFF
TGCAGCGTTGAACAGGTTAAGACTGAAGCTTTCTTT
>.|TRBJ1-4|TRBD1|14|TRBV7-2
CASSPDRVVGKLFF
TGTGCCAGCAGCCCCGACAGGGTGGTCGGGAAACTGTTTTTT
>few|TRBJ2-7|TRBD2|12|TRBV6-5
CASSLAGGEQYF
TGTGCCAGCAGCTTAGCGGGAGGTGAGCAGTACTTC
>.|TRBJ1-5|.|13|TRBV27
CASSFGTQQPQHF
TGTGCCAGCAGTTTCGGGACTCAACAGCCCCAGCATTTT
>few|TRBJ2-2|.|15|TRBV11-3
CASSLEGENTGELFF
TGTGCCAGCAGCTTGGAGGGCGAGAACACCGGGGAGCTGTTTTTT